Shown below are 23 T cell receptor beta chains from a single sample sequenced in a study of post-analysis software for immune sequencing data. Findings and caveats of the study: In patients, roughly five TRBV segments were more frequent than in controls, with TRBV5-6, TRBV5-1 and TRBV20-1 among them.

Their recognized antigens are unknown. Sequencing libraries made from TCR beta cDNA carried unique molecular identifiers. Each CDR3 protein gets one entry after TCRdb re-called the PCR reads with MiXCR. The table has roughly 800,000 distinct CDR3 sequences, around 45% seen once; the top ten hold over 4.5%. The source material was blood. The receptor set was obtained from a girl under 18 with multiple sclerosis.

The CDR3 DNA follows: TGCGCCAGCAGCCAAGATCGAGCGGGGACCACAGATACGCAGTATTTT. Amino acid sequence: CASSQDRAGTTDTQYF. This chain uses TRBV4-1 with TRBJ2-3; 7 bases agree with TRBD2. The ends lost 0 bases at V and 2 bases at J; junction bases unmatched: 5. This CDR3 is 16 amino acids long. Germline loops: CDR1 MGHRA, CDR2 YSYEKL.

The V and J genes are TRBV9 and TRBJ2-7; 10 bases are a match to TRBD1. Unmatched junction bases numbered 10, after V lost 4 bases and J lost 6 bases. This CDR3 is 15 amino acids long. The germline CDR1 and CDR2 sequences are SGDLS and YYNGEE. In nucleotides, the CDR3 is TGTGCCAGCAGCTCGGGGACAGGGGACAGCTGCGAGCAGTACTTC. Amino acids: CASSSGTGDSCEQYF.

This clonotype showed up just a few times. This sequence joins TRBV5-1 and TRBJ1-2; D unresolved. This CDR3 comprises 15 residues. Germline-derived CDR1 and CDR2 are SGHRS and YFSETQ. The V end lost 0 bases, the J end lost 2 bases, and 11 bases lay between the germline ends. Here the CDR3 DNA reads TGCGCCAGCAGCTTGGAGGGAGTAACGAACTATGGCTACACCTTC. It specifies CASSLEGVTNYGYTF.

This clonotype was counted a few times. This chain links TRBV10-3 with TRBJ1-2; D remains unclear. This CDR3 is built from 15 residues. Trimming pared 8 bases from V and 6 bases from J, leaving 22 bases between. Germline V gene data show CDR1 as ENHRY and CDR2 as SYGVKD. DNA for the CDR3: TGTGCCATCCAAAAATTGGAGGGCGATTCTGATGGCTACACCTTC. This encodes CAIQKLEGDSDGYTF.

This clonotype was detected once. J is TRBJ1-2 and V is TRBV12-3 or TRBV12-4; 7 bases agree with TRBD1. The CDR3 loop spans 13 amino acids. Unmatched junction bases numbered 2, after V lost 2 bases and J lost 5 bases. The chain's CDR3 is CASSLLQGYGYTF. CDR3 DNA sequence: TGTGCCAGCAGTTTATTACAGGGGTATGGCTACACCTTC.

The chain couples TRBV15 to TRBJ1-1; the D is unclear. CDR3 size: 15 residues. Germline CDR1 reads LNHNV; CDR2 reads YYDKDF (reference sequence). Trimming stripped 0 bases from V and 0 bases from J, with 8 bases between. CDR3: CATSRDAGLNTEAFF. The CDR3 region has the DNA TGTGCCACCAGCAGAGATGCAGGTCTGAACACTGAAGCTTTCTTT.

The chain couples TRBV6-5 to TRBJ2-3, with D maybe TRBD1 (6 bases). The germline V and J ends were trimmed by 5 bases and 0 bases, with 12 bases remaining between them. Germline CDR1 reads MNHEY; CDR2 reads SVGAGI. This CDR3 spans 15 amino acids. CDR3 bases: TGTGCCAGCAGTAAGGACAGTTTTAGCACAGATACGCAGTATTTT. It codes for CASSKDSFSTDTQYF.

The chain joins TRBV19 to TRBJ1-2, with TRBD1 as a possible D gene (5 bases). The V end lost 7 bases, the J end lost 5 bases, and 17 bases lay between the germline ends. CDR1 is LNHDA, CDR2 SQIVND, per germline (reference sequence). The CDR3 length is 14 residues. The CDR3 bases are TGTGCCAGTAATGCCTCGACAGTAAATTATGGCTACACCTTC. It yields the protein CASNASTVNYGYTF.

This clonotype was counted between two and nine times. The chain links TRBV5-1 to TRBJ2-7, with 7 bases aligning to TRBD1. With V trimmed by 5 bases and J by 5 bases, 10 bases remained unmatched. This CDR3 has 14 amino acids. Per the germline V gene, CDR1 is SGHRS and CDR2 is YFSETQ. CDR3: CASRRQGQLNEQYF. The CDR3 DNA sequence: TGCGCCAGCAGGCGACAGGGACAGCTGAACGAGCAGTACTTC.

The chain joins TRBV7-3 to TRBJ2-1; 10 bases are shared with TRBD2. After removal of 5 bases from V and 4 bases from J, the junction contained 11 bases not matched to a gene. The CDR3 is 17 amino acids. Germline CDR1 SGHTA, CDR2 FQGTGA. The CDR3 sequence is CASSPYFLAGEYNEQFF. The CDR3 DNA reads as TGTGCCAGCAGCCCCTATTTCCTAGCGGGAGAATACAATGAGCAGTTCTTC.

CDR3 in DNA: TGTGCCAGCAGTAATAGCGGGAGGGCCGGGGAGACCCAGTACTTC. Its protein product is CASSNSGRAGETQYF. The chain combines TRBV6-6 with TRBJ2-5; 11 nucleotides match TRBD2. V was pared by 5 bases and J by 5 bases, with 7 bases of the junction left unmatched. Germline CDR1 and CDR2: MNHNY and SVGAGI (reference sequence). This CDR3 has 15 residues.

This rearrangement joins TRBV7-6 to TRBJ2-1; D is ambiguous. Germline V gene data show CDR1 as SGHVS and CDR2 as FNYEAQ. This CDR3 spans 13 amino acids. The V end was cut by 5 bases, the J end by 5 bases, with 10 bases between. This CDR3 reads CASSPALNNEQFF. The CDR3 DNA follows: TGTGCCAGCAGCCCCGCCTTGAACAATGAGCAGTTCTTC.

The chain joins TRBV11-2 to TRBJ2-1; D remains unclear. This CDR3 spans 14 amino acids. V was trimmed by 1 base and J by 6 bases, leaving 10 bases between them. Germline assignment: CDR1 SGHAT and CDR2 FQNNGV. CDR3 nucleotides: TGTGCCAGCAGCTTAGGATTCAGTGTCAATGAGCAGTTCTTC. It yields the protein CASSLGFSVNEQFF.

This chain connects TRBV7-9 to TRBJ2-4, with TRBD1 matching 10 bases. The J call may be faulty, since TRBJ2-7 better matches the DNA end. CDR1 SEHNR and CDR2 FQNEAQ come from the germline V gene (reference sequence). The CDR3 is made up of 16 amino acids. CDR3 coding DNA: TGTGCCAGCAGCCCAGGACAGGGGGTAGCTACAAACGAGCAGTACTTC. It encodes CASSPGQGVATNEQYF.

This chain joins TRBV29-1 and TRBJ2-7; no definite D call. V was cut by 4 bases and J by 1 base, with 8 bases left in between. Germline V gene lookup returns CDR1 SQVTM and CDR2 ANQGSEA. The CDR3 spans 12 residues. CDR3 bases: TGCAGCGTTGCTGACGGTTCCTACGAGCAGTACTTC. Its translation: CSVADGSYEQYF.

The chain joins TRBV6-1 to TRBJ2-3, with 13 positions matching TRBD2. After removal of 5 bases from V and 8 bases from J, the junction contained 13 bases not matched to a gene. CDR1 and CDR2 from the germline V gene are MNHNS and SASEGT. The CDR3 length is 17 residues. The CDR3 is CASSKGLAGTLRGTQYF. The CDR3 DNA reads TGTGCCAGCAGTAAGGGACTAGCGGGGACGCTGAGGGGTACGCAGTATTTT.

This clonotype was seen only a few times. This sequence joins TRBV20-1 and TRBJ2-3; 10 bases align to TRBD2. This CDR3 comprises 14 residues. With V trimmed by 6 bases and J by 2 bases, 5 bases remained unmatched. Germline V gene lookup returns CDR1 DFQATT and CDR2 SNEGSKA (reference sequence). The CDR3 DNA reads TGCAGTGCCATACTAGCGGGGTCCACAGATACGCAGTATTTT. The encoded protein is CSAILAGSTDTQYF.

V usage is TRBV20-1 and J usage is TRBJ2-1; either TRBD1 or TRBD2 may fit D (5 bases each). Germline CDR1 and CDR2: DFQATT and SNEGSKA (reference sequence). The CDR3 extends over 14 amino acids. Trimming removed 3 bases at V and 3 bases at J, with 12 bases between. This CDR3 is CSARGELGYNEQFF. The CDR3 region has the DNA TGCAGTGCTAGGGGGGAGCTGGGCTACAATGAGCAGTTCTTC.

The gene calls are TRBV28 and TRBJ2-6; no firm D call. CDR3 length: 17 residues. The germline V and J ends were trimmed by 5 bases and 0 bases, with 14 bases remaining between them. Germline CDR1 MDHEN, CDR2 SYDVKM. CDR3 nucleotide sequence: TGTGCCAGCAGTAGCGCGGACGATTACTCTGGGGCCAACGTCCTGACTTTC. Its translation is CASSSADDYSGANVLTF. Supplemented by reference TRBV28 and TRBJ2-6, the full variable domain reads DVKVTQSSRYLVKRTGEKVFLECVQDMDHENMFWYRQDPGLGLRLIYFSYDVKMKEKGDIPEGYSVSREKKERFSLILESASTNQTSMYLCASSSADDYSGANVLTFGAGSRLTVL.

CDR3 residues: CASSPESRGGNTYEQYF. CDR3 in DNA: TGTGCCAGCAGTCCCGAATCTCGAGGGGGCAATACCTACGAGCAGTACTTC. The V gene is TRBV27, the J gene TRBJ2-5; 7 nucleotides agree with TRBD1. The DNA end lines up better with TRBJ2-7; the J call may be wrong. This CDR3 is 17 amino acids long. CDR1 is MNHEY, CDR2 SMNVEV, per germline (reference sequence).

V usage is TRBV6-1 and J usage is TRBJ2-5, with D tentatively TRBD1 or TRBD2 (6 bases each). The ends were cut back, 2 bases at V and 7 bases at J, with 14 bases in the middle. Germline V gene data show CDR1 as MNHNS and CDR2 as SASEGT. CDR3 length: 14 residues. This CDR3 reads CASSELGGLGTQYF. The CDR3 bases are TGTGCCAGCAGTGAACTAGGGGGACTGGGGACCCAGTACTTC.

This clonotype turned up a few times. The chain links TRBV15 to TRBJ1-2; 8 bases map to TRBD1. The CDR3 is 16 residues long. Germline V gene sequence: CDR1 LNHNV, CDR2 YYDKDF (reference sequence). Trimming cost V 4 bases and J 2 bases; bases outside gene matches: 9. The DNA of the CDR3 is TGTGCCACCAGCACATTGGACCGGACAGGGAACTATGGCTACACCTTC. Protein product: CATSTLDRTGNYGYTF.

This sequence joins TRBV24-1 and TRBJ2-5; D not certain. V lost 1 base to trimming and J lost 2 bases, with 4 bases between them. Germline V gene sequence: CDR1 KGHDR, CDR2 SFDVKD. The CDR3 consists of 13 residues. DNA of the CDR3: TGTGCCACCAGTGATTTCGCGCAAGAGACCCAGTACTTC. This gives the protein CATSDFAQETQYF.